What follows are 10 T cell receptor beta chains derived from one specimen sequenced in a study of T-cell reconstitution after alpha-beta-depleted transplantation in children. The library targeted TCRbeta and was prepared with unique molecular identifiers. Each CDR3 protein gets one entry after TCRdb re-called the PCR reads with MiXCR. The repertoire holds approximately 130,000 distinct CDR3 sequences, with roughly 9% as singletons. Sequencing used PBMCs, mostly from graft donor cells, obtained 180 days after TCRalphabeta/CD19-depleted stem cell transplant. Receptors were obtained from a girl under two years old who had a stem cell transplant for combined immunodeficiency, so the T cells may come from the graft donor.

This clonotype was detected a few times. The chain uses TRBV7-6 and TRBJ2-2; D unclear. The length of the CDR3 is 14 residues. Germline CDR1 SGHVS, CDR2 FNYEAQ. V was pared by 5 bases and J by 6 bases, with 13 bases between. The CDR3 here is CASSAHGPAGELFF. Here the CDR3 DNA reads TGTGCCAGCAGCGCCCATGGTCCCGCCGGGGAGCTGTTTTTT. Full variable domain (rest looked up from reference TRBV7-6 and TRBJ2-2): GAGVSQSPRYKVTKRGQDVALRCDPISGHVSLYWYRQALGQGPEFLTYFNYEAQQDKSGLPNDRFSAERPEGSISTLTIQRTEQRDSAMYRCASSAHGPAGELFFGEGSRLTVL.

At least ten counts were recorded for this clonotype. This CDR3 is CASSSLGVEQYF. The CDR3, as DNA: TGTGCCAGCAGTTCCCTCGGGGTCGAGCAGTACTTC. The chain recombines TRBV28 with TRBJ2-7; a weak D match, TRBD2 (5 bases). V lost 4 bases, J lost 6 bases, and 10 bases lay in between. The CDR3 length is 12 residues. The germline V gene encodes CDR1 MDHEN and CDR2 SYDVKM.

Only a few counts were recorded for this clonotype. The V call is TRBV20-1, the J call TRBJ2-7; 7 bases are a match to TRBD1. Germline CDR1 and CDR2: DFQATT and SNEGSKA (reference sequence). The junction had 15 bases not matched to a gene; V was cut back by 1 base and J by 12 bases. CDR3 length equals 14 residues. CDR3 in DNA: TGCAGTGCTAGAGGAAGACAGGGAGAGATTCTTCCGTACTTC. Amino acid sequence: CSARGRQGEILPYF.

The gene calls are TRBV6-5 and TRBJ2-3, with TRBD2 matching over 8 bases. Germline CDR1 and CDR2: MNHEY and SVGAGI. V lost 6 bases, J lost 6 bases, and 2 bases stayed unmatched. The CDR3 covers 12 residues. The CDR3 DNA sequence: TGTGCCAGCAGCCGCGGGGGGGATACGCAGTATTTT. Protein: CASSRGGDTQYF.

V and J are TRBV2 and TRBJ2-7, with TRBD2 identical over 11 bases. V trimming: 6 bases; J trimming: 5 bases; junction bases outside the gene matches: 3. The germline V gene has CDR1 SNHLY and CDR2 FYNNEI. CDR3 length equals 13 residues. In nucleotides, the CDR3 is TGTGCCAGCAGGCCGGGACTAGCGGACGAGCAGTACTTC. It yields the protein CASRPGLADEQYF.

This clonotype was counted a few times. The chain combines TRBV14 with TRBJ2-3; D not resolved. CDR3 length equals 15 residues. V lost 3 bases, J lost 2 bases, and 12 bases lay in between. CDR1 and CDR2 from the germline V gene are SGHDN and FVKESK. The chain's CDR3 is CASSQWARPTDTQYF. CDR3 DNA: TGTGCCAGCAGCCAGTGGGCCCGCCCCACAGATACGCAGTATTTT.

The chain combines TRBV12-3 or TRBV12-4 with TRBJ2-7; 10 bases fit TRBD1. The CDR3 has 14 residues. Trimming took 4 bases from V and 4 from J; bases not matched to a gene: 4. CDR3 DNA: TGTGCCAGCAGTTATGGACAGGGGGATTACGAGCAGTACTTC. As protein: CASSYGQGDYEQYF.

The table lists this clonotype with many counts. The V and J genes are TRBV10-3 and TRBJ1-6; D unresolved. This CDR3 spans 12 amino acids. The germline V and J ends were trimmed by 3 bases and 10 bases, with 7 bases remaining between them. CDR1 is ENHRY and CDR2 is SYGVKD in the germline V gene. Written as DNA, the CDR3 is TGTGCCATCAGTGAAATGGGGTCACCCCTCCACTTT. Its translation is CAISEMGSPLHF.

This clonotype has more than one count but fewer than ten. The V call is TRBV20-1, the J call TRBJ2-5, with D perhaps TRBD1 (6 bases). The germline CDR1 and CDR2 sequences are DFQATT and SNEGSKA (reference sequence). The CDR3 has 17 amino acids. The V and J ends lost 3 bases and 3 bases respectively, with 23 bases between them. The CDR3 DNA sequence: TGCAGTGCTAGTCGCTTCCGGGACATCCCTGCCAAAGAGACCCAGTACTTC. Its translation: CSASRFRDIPAKETQYF.

This clonotype was seen more than once but under ten times. The chain is built from TRBV20-1 and TRBJ1-1; 9 bases match TRBD1. The CDR3 spans 19 residues. CDR1 is DFQATT, CDR2 SNEGSKA, per germline (reference sequence). The trim removed 0 bases at V and 1 base at J, leaving 15 bases unmatched. CDR3 loop: CSARDGYRGLARKNTEAFF. The CDR3 DNA reads TGCAGTGCTAGAGATGGGTACAGGGGGCTTGCAAGAAAGAACACTGAAGCTTTCTTT.